Listed here are 20 T cell receptor beta chains from one sample, sequenced in a study. TCRdb re-analysed the RT-PCR reads in MiXCR, keeping a single row per CDR3 protein. The sample records about 680,000 distinct CDR3 sequences, 12% to 15% being singletons. Material: memory CD4+ T cells from blood. The receptor source for this set is a female donor in good health, serving as a healthy control.

This clonotype occurred a few times. The rearrangement links TRBV6-6 to TRBJ2-5; possibly TRBD2 for D (5 bases). V was shortened by 0 bases and J by 5 bases, with 10 bases between the two germline ends. This CDR3 spans 14 amino acids. Germline V gene lookup returns CDR1 MNHNY and CDR2 SVGAGI (reference sequence). The CDR3 DNA sequence: TGTGCCAGCAGTTACTCCTCCCAGCGGGAGACCCAGTACTTC. Protein: CASSYSSQRETQYF.

The V call is TRBV6-1, the J call TRBJ2-3, with TRBD2 identical over 10 bases. This CDR3 comprises 17 residues. The V and J ends lost 7 bases and 2 bases, in that order; junction bases with no gene match: 12. In germline, CDR1 is MNHNS, CDR2 SASEGT. CDR3 DNA: TGTGCCAGCACTCAAGGGGCTAGCGGGGGTGTCACAGATACGCAGTATTTT. Protein: CASTQGASGGVTDTQYF.

This clonotype occurred a few times. The genes are TRBV18 and TRBJ2-5; 7 bases align to TRBD1. The CDR3 covers 15 residues. In germline, CDR1 is KGHSH, CDR2 LQKENI. V lost 6 bases, J lost 0 bases, and 7 bases stayed unmatched. The chain's CDR3 is CASSRGQDHQETQYF. Here the CDR3 DNA reads TGTGCCAGCTCCCGTGGACAGGACCACCAAGAGACCCAGTACTTC.

To note about this clonotype: In this CDR3 the conserved last residue, phenylalanine or tryptophan, is missing, so a read error is likely. The rearrangement uses TRBV6-1 and TRBJ2-7; TRBD1 aligns across 9 bases. This CDR3 comprises 15 residues. Germline V CDR1 and CDR2: MNHNS, SASEGT. J was trimmed by 6 bases and V by 6 bases; bases with no gene match: 12. CDR3 DNA sequence: TGTGCCAGCAGCCCAACCGGGACAGGGTGGGCCGAGCAGTACTCC. It codes for CASSPTGTGWAEQYS.

This clonotype was counted between two and nine times. This sequence joins TRBV4-2 and TRBJ2-1, with D perhaps matching TRBD2 (6 bases). The CDR3 is 16 amino acids. The germline V gene has CDR1 LGHNA and CDR2 YNFKEQ. V lost 5 bases to trimming and J lost 4 bases, with 18 bases between them. CDR3 sequence: CASSSYYGTEYNEQFF. DNA for the CDR3: TGTGCCAGCAGCTCGTACTACGGGACTGAATACAATGAGCAGTTCTTC.

This clonotype was seen a few times. The rearrangement joins TRBV3-1 to TRBJ1-2; no clear D. V lost 5 bases, J lost 6 bases, and 22 bases lay in between. Germline V gene data show CDR1 as LGHDT and CDR2 as YNNKEL (reference sequence). The CDR3 is 16 amino acids. In DNA form, the CDR3 reads TGTGCCAGCAGCTTACAAGCTATGGGTGGTTTAGATGGCTACACCTTC. It specifies CASSLQAMGGLDGYTF.

This clonotype turned up a few times. The V and J genes are TRBV5-1 and TRBJ1-1; the D gene is possibly TRBD1 (6 bases). Germline loops: CDR1 SGHRS, CDR2 YFSETQ. V was trimmed by 4 bases and J by 7 bases, leaving 20 bases between them. This CDR3 region has 15 residues. CDR3 protein: CASSATPGTSYEAFF. CDR3 bases: TGCGCCAGCAGCGCCACCCCGGGGACATCCTATGAAGCTTTCTTT. Supplemented by reference TRBV5-1 and TRBJ1-1, the full variable domain reads KAGVTQTPRYLIKTRGQQVTLSCSPISGHRSVSWYQQTPGQGLQFLFEYFSETQRNKGNFPGRFSGRQFSNSRSEMNVSTLELGDSALYLCASSATPGTSYEAFFGQGTRLTVV.

Only a few counts were recorded for this clonotype. This chain joins TRBV4-3 and TRBJ2-3; TRBD2 aligns across 10 bases. Germline CDR1 LGHNA, CDR2 YSLEER. The CDR3 sequence is 15 residues long. Trimming at V came to 3 bases and at J to 4 bases, leaving 4 bases not matched to a gene. This chain's CDR3 is CASSQGAGGSDTQYF. In DNA, the CDR3 is TGCGCCAGCAGCCAGGGAGCGGGAGGGTCAGATACGCAGTATTTT.

This sequence joins TRBV18 and TRBJ2-4, with D perhaps being TRBD1 or TRBD2 (5 bases each). The CDR3 is made up of 14 amino acids. Germline lookup yields CDR1 KGHSH and CDR2 LQKENI. V gave up 3 bases and J gave up 6 bases, with 12 bases separating them. The CDR3 region has the DNA TGTGCCAGCTCACCGGGCACGGGGCGAAACATTCAGTACTTC. Translation: CASSPGTGRNIQYF.

This clonotype was counted a few times. The chain couples TRBV24-1 to TRBJ2-5; D might be TRBD1 or TRBD2, each matching 6 bases. Germline CDR1 reads KGHDR; CDR2 reads SFDVKD. Trimming took 4 bases from V and 0 from J, leaving 17 bases between them. This CDR3 spans 17 amino acids. In nucleotides, the CDR3 is TGTGCCACCAGTGACCGGGGGCTAGGGACAAACCAAGAGACCCAGTACTTC. This encodes CATSDRGLGTNQETQYF.

This rearrangement joins TRBV2 to TRBJ2-3, with 12 nucleotides matching TRBD2. This CDR3 spans 17 amino acids. Germline V lookup: CDR1 SNHLY, CDR2 FYNNEI. J gave up 2 bases and V 6 bases, and 9 bases lay outside the gene matches. The CDR3 spells CASRERLAGVNTDTQYF. The CDR3 DNA reads as TGTGCCAGCAGGGAGAGACTAGCGGGAGTAAACACAGATACGCAGTATTTT.

This clonotype turned up a few times. The chain joins TRBV20-1 to TRBJ2-4, with D tentatively TRBD2 (6 bases). The CDR3 totals 16 residues. Trimming cost V 7 bases and J 0 bases, with 19 bases left between them. Germline lookup yields CDR1 DFQATT and CDR2 SNEGSKA (reference sequence). CDR3 DNA sequence: TGCAGTGGGGCGGGGCTAGAACATGTAGCCAAAAACATTCAGTACTTC. Protein: CSGAGLEHVAKNIQYF.

The chain carries TRBV28 and TRBJ2-7, with D possibly being TRBD1 (5 bases). The CDR3 loop spans 15 amino acids. Trimming left V 1 base short and J 5 bases short, with 15 bases between. Germline loops: CDR1 MDHEN, CDR2 SYDVKM. The CDR3 region has the DNA TGTGCCAGCAGTTTATCGGCAGGGATATCCAACGAGCAGTACTTC. Translation: CASSLSAGISNEQYF.

This clonotype appeared a few times. The rearrangement uses TRBV24-1 and TRBJ2-3; TRBD2 is a possible D gene (5 bases). V was shortened by 8 bases and J by 0 bases, with 14 bases between the two germline ends. CDR1 is KGHDR and CDR2 is SFDVKD in the germline V gene. This CDR3 contains 15 residues. The DNA of the CDR3 is TGTGCCACCACCGACCGGGATACTAGCACAGATACGCAGTATTTT. Translated: CATTDRDTSTDTQYF.

This clonotype turned up a few times. This chain joins TRBV15 and TRBJ2-7; 15 positions agree with TRBD2. The germline V gene encodes CDR1 LNHNV and CDR2 YYDKDF (reference sequence). The V gene end was trimmed by 5 bases and the J gene end by 4 bases; junction bases not matched to a gene: 9. The CDR3 contains 17 residues. This CDR3 reads CATSPRTSGRVPYEQYF. Here the CDR3 DNA reads TGTGCCACCAGCCCGCGGACTAGCGGGAGGGTTCCGTACGAGCAGTACTTC.

This clonotype was found a few times. V is TRBV6-6 and J is TRBJ2-7, with 8 bases matching TRBD1. This CDR3 contains 14 residues. Germline trimming cut 2 bases from V and 2 bases from J; bases unmatched to any gene: 2. Germline values: CDR1 MNHNY, CDR2 SVGAGI (reference sequence). The CDR3 here is CASSYAGQAYEQYF. CDR3 sequence (DNA): TGTGCCAGCAGTTACGCGGGACAGGCCTACGAGCAGTACTTC.

The rearrangement uses TRBV15 and TRBJ1-5; D is ambiguous. The germline V gene encodes CDR1 LNHNV and CDR2 YYDKDF (reference sequence). The CDR3 runs 16 residues. V lost 3 bases to trimming and J lost 2 bases, with 14 bases between them. CDR3 protein: CATSSLEGDGNQPQHF. CDR3 coding DNA: TGTGCCACCAGCAGCCTCGAGGGCGATGGCAATCAGCCCCAGCATTTT.

This clonotype was counted ten times or more. The chain carries TRBV7-3 and TRBJ2-1; 7 bases match TRBD2. The ends lost 1 base at V and 9 bases at J; junction bases unmatched: 9. The CDR3 totals 15 residues. Germline V gene sequence: CDR1 SGHTA, CDR2 FQGTGA. CDR3 amino acids: CASSLKGGRTAEQFF. CDR3 sequence (DNA): TGTGCCAGCAGCTTAAAGGGCGGGAGAACAGCTGAGCAGTTCTTC.

This chain links TRBV7-2 with TRBJ2-5, with no clear D. V was shortened by 1 base and J by 7 bases, with 13 bases between the two germline ends. CDR3 size: 14 residues. The V gene's germline CDR1 is SGHTA and CDR2 FQGNSA. The CDR3: CASSLEAVATTQYF. The CDR3 nucleotides read TGTGCCAGCAGCTTAGAGGCGGTTGCTACGACCCAGTACTTC.

This clonotype was recorded many times. The chain joins TRBV4-3 to TRBJ2-7, with D possibly matching TRBD2 (5 bases). This CDR3 contains 16 residues. V was pared by 1 base and J by 2 bases, with 15 bases between. The germline CDR1 and CDR2 sequences are LGHNA and YSLEER. The CDR3 region has the DNA TGCGCCAGCAGCCAAGTCAGTGCCGGGGATCCCTACGAGCAGTACTTC. Its translation is CASSQVSAGDPYEQYF.